This T cell receptor (beta chain) was found in a study of blood T cell repertoires in COVID-19. Study-level background: T cells, B-cell-depleted T cells, or PBMCs provided the cDNA or gDNA that served as material.

After removal of 4 bases from V and 1 base from J, the junction contained 12 bases not matched to a gene. The CDR3 has 19 residues. Germline V gene data show CDR1 as MNHEY and CDR2 as SMNVEV (reference sequence). This clone was detected only once. Here immunoSEQ multiplex PCR was the method, and the copy in TCRdb shows in-frame clones only, minus some. Of about 170,000 clones detected, 82% appear once; the ten largest clones hold roughly 8.1%. The sequencing input was peripheral blood. This sequence originates from a woman in her seventies with acute or convalescent COVID-19. V usage is TRBV27 and J usage is TRBJ2-7; 14 nucleotides agree with TRBD2. CDR3 DNA sequence: TGTGCCAGCAGTTCTAGTTTCCGCGGGACTAGCGGGAGATCCTACGAGCAGTACTTC. This sequence encodes CASSSSFRGTSGRSYEQYF.